A single sample is the source of the 18 T cell receptor beta chains below, sequenced in a study of blood T cell repertoires in COVID-19. Sequencing was performed with immunoSEQ multiplex PCR; in TCRdb, only in-frame clones are kept and a portion is missing. Among 150,000 or so clones listed, approximately 88% were seen once. Sequencing was done on a sample of PBMCs or T cells enriched from blood (not recorded which). The receptors stem from a man aged 70 or older who had been exposed to COVID-19.

The V gene is TRBV7-9, the J gene TRBJ2-3; no reliable D call. With 1 base removed from V and 0 bases from J, the gap between germline ends came to 8 bases. Per germline, CDR1 SEHNR and CDR2 FQNEAQ (reference sequence). CDR3 size: 15 residues. The CDR3 nucleotides read TGTGCCAGCAGCTTAGGACATACTAGCACAGATACGCAGTATTTT. Translated, it gives CASSLGHTSTDTQYF.

The chain combines TRBV19 with TRBJ1-5; D uncertain. Germline CDR1 is LNHDA and CDR2 is SQIVND (reference sequence). Trimming shortened V by 0 bases and J by 2 bases, and 8 bases separated the two germline ends. CDR3 length equals 15 residues. CDR3: CASSIDRRGNQPQHF. In DNA form, the CDR3 reads TGTGCCAGTAGTATAGATCGGAGGGGCAATCAGCCCCAGCATTTT. The full variable domain, in which reference TRBV19 and TRBJ1-5 provide the parts outside the CDR3, is DGGITQSPKYLFRKEGQNVTLSCEQNLNHDAMYWYRQDPGQGLRLIYYSQIVNDFQKGDIAEGYSVSREKKESFPLTVTSAQKNPTAFYLCASSIDRRGNQPQHFGDGTRLSIL.

The rearrangement joins TRBV2 to TRBJ2-7; possibly TRBD2 for D (5 bases). CDR3 length: 14 amino acids. Trimming took 7 bases from V and 0 from J, leaving 13 bases between them. The germline V gene encodes CDR1 SNHLY and CDR2 FYNNEI. This CDR3 reads CASKGFRDSYEQYF. In nucleotides, the CDR3 is TGTGCCAGCAAGGGTTTTCGGGACTCCTACGAGCAGTACTTC.

The gene calls are TRBV7-2 and TRBJ1-2; D perhaps matches TRBD1 (5 bases). The germline CDR1 and CDR2 sequences are SGHTA and FQGNSA. CDR3 size: 13 residues. V was pared by 2 bases and J by 5 bases, with 9 bases between. Here the CDR3 DNA reads TGTGCCAGCAGCTTATATCCAGGGTATGGCTACACCTTC. This sequence encodes CASSLYPGYGYTF. The full variable domain, rest sourced from reference TRBV7-2 and TRBJ1-2, is GAGVSQSPSNKVTEKGKDVELRCDPISGHTALYWYRQSLGQGLEFLIYFQGNSAPDKSGLPSDRFSAERTGGSVSTLTIQRTQQEDSAVYLCASSLYPGYGYTFGSGTRLTVV.

The gene calls are TRBV7-2 and TRBJ1-1, with 10 bases identical to TRBD1. The trim removed 4 bases at V and 4 bases at J, leaving 3 bases unmatched. The germline gives CDR1 SGHTA, CDR2 FQGNSA. The CDR3 totals 14 residues. CDR3 nucleotide sequence: TGTGCCAGCAGCTGGGGACAGGGGAGCACTGAAGCTTTCTTT. Translated: CASSWGQGSTEAFF.

The J gene is TRBJ1-6, the V gene TRBV28, with no clear D. The CDR3 covers 14 residues. CDR1 and CDR2 (germline): MDHEN, SYDVKM. Trimming left V 6 bases short and J 9 bases short, with 15 bases between. The CDR3 reads CASSYHDRGSPLHF. The CDR3 bases are TGTGCCAGCAGCTATCACGACCGGGGTTCACCCCTCCACTTT.

The rearrangement uses TRBV12-3 or TRBV12-4 and TRBJ2-1; perhaps TRBD1 as D (6 bases). V lost 0 bases to trimming and J lost 16 bases, with 10 bases between them. The CDR3 has 11 amino acids. The CDR3 DNA reads TGTGCCAGCAGTTTAGCAGGACAGCCATTCTTC. Translation: CASSLAGQPFF.

The chain combines TRBV6-5 with TRBJ1-1; TRBD1 aligns across 7 bases. The CDR3 length is 15 residues. CDR1 and CDR2 from the germline V gene are MNHEY and SVGAGI. V lost 6 bases and J lost 6; bases outside the gene matches: 13. CDR3 sequence: CASSADLRTGSEAFF. The CDR3 DNA reads as TGTGCCAGCAGCGCCGACTTAAGGACAGGCTCTGAAGCTTTCTTT.

V and J are TRBV18 and TRBJ2-7, with TRBD2 as a possible D gene (6 bases). The V gene's germline CDR1 is KGHSH and CDR2 LQKENI. V dropped 3 bases and J dropped 3 bases, with 18 bases sitting between them. The CDR3 is made up of 16 amino acids. For the CDR3, the DNA is TGTGCCAGCTCACCGGGAGGTCGCGGTGTGGACTACGAGCAGTACTTC. Encoded protein: CASSPGGRGVDYEQYF.

The rearrangement links TRBV5-4 to TRBJ1-5, with a tentative D call TRBD1 (5 bases). V was trimmed by 0 bases and J by 0 bases, leaving 10 bases between them. Germline-derived CDR1 and CDR2 are SGHNT and YYREEE (reference sequence). This CDR3 is 16 amino acids long. CDR3 protein: CASSLAGGGSNQPQHF. The CDR3 coding sequence is TGTGCCAGCAGCTTGGCCGGGGGGGGTAGCAATCAGCCCCAGCATTTT. Using reference TRBV5-4 and TRBJ1-5 for the parts outside the CDR3, the full variable domain is ETGVTQSPTHLIKTRGQQVTLRCSSQSGHNTVSWYQQALGQGPQFIFQYYREEENGRGNFPPRFSGLQFPNYSSELNVNALELDDSALYLCASSLAGGGSNQPQHFGDGTRLSIL.

On this clone itself: Other nucleotide sequences in the sample specify the same CDR3. This chain links TRBV6-2 or TRBV6-3 with TRBJ2-4; no reliable D call. This CDR3 region has 16 residues. The germline V gene encodes CDR1 MNHEY and CDR2 SVGEGT. V was trimmed by 2 bases and J by 0 bases, leaving 11 bases between them. The CDR3 DNA reads as TGTGCCAGCAGTTACGGCGCGCCGGGAGCCAAAAACATTCAGTACTTC. Residues: CASSYGAPGAKNIQYF.

The CDR3 spells CASRDRGTTTGGSYLEAFF. For the CDR3, the DNA is TGTGCCAGCAGGGATAGAGGAACAACCACAGGGGGAAGTTATCTTGAAGCTTTCTTT. The chain is built from TRBV2 and TRBJ1-1, with 8 bases that match TRBD1. Germline trimming cut 6 bases from V and 7 bases from J; bases unmatched to any gene: 25. Germline V CDR1 and CDR2: SNHLY, FYNNEI. The CDR3 length is 19 residues.

This clone was seen once. The chain couples TRBV11-2 to TRBJ2-3; 10 nucleotides match TRBD2. This CDR3 comprises 16 residues. The germline V gene encodes CDR1 SGHAT and CDR2 FQNNGV. V dropped 4 bases and J dropped 4; count of bases not matched to a gene: 8. The CDR3 reads CASSSLKREGADTQYF. In DNA, the CDR3 is TGTGCCAGCAGCTCCCTAAAGCGGGAGGGGGCAGATACGCAGTATTTT. Combining the CDR3 with reference TRBV11-2 and TRBJ2-3 gives the whole variable domain EAGVAQSPRYKIIEKRQSVAFWCNPISGHATLYWYQQILGQGPKLLIQFQNNGVVDDSQLPKDRFSAERLKGVDSTLKIQPAKLEDSAVYLCASSSLKREGADTQYFGPGTRLTVL.

In its sample, this clone was seen once. The genes are TRBV7-9 and TRBJ2-3; tentative D call: TRBD2 (6 bases). The germline gives CDR1 SEHNR, CDR2 FQNEAQ (reference sequence). The CDR3 is 15 amino acids. The germline V and J ends were trimmed by 5 bases and 2 bases, with 14 bases remaining between them. The CDR3 loop reads CASSVRLVDTDTQYF. CDR3 DNA sequence: TGTGCCAGCAGCGTTAGACTAGTCGACACAGATACGCAGTATTTT.

V is TRBV7-9 and J is TRBJ2-3, with D hard to call. Trimming left V 1 base short and J 2 bases short, with 4 bases between. Germline-derived CDR1 and CDR2 are SEHNR and FQNEAQ (reference sequence). This CDR3 is built from 13 residues. The CDR3 coding sequence is TGTGCCAGCAGCTTAGGGGCCACAGATACGCAGTATTTT. It codes for CASSLGATDTQYF.

The rearrangement joins TRBV28 to TRBJ2-1, with 10 bases that match TRBD2. Germline lookup yields CDR1 MDHEN and CDR2 SYDVKM. J was trimmed by 1 base and V by 8 bases; bases with no gene match: 5. The CDR3 runs 15 residues. The CDR3 DNA follows: TGTGCCAGCTGGACTAGCGGAGATTCCTACAATGAGCAGTTCTTC. It specifies CASWTSGDSYNEQFF.

This chain connects TRBV12-3 or TRBV12-4 to TRBJ2-1; perhaps TRBD1 as D (6 bases). This CDR3 region has 13 residues. The V end lost 2 bases, the J end lost 7 bases, and 9 bases lay between the germline ends. DNA of the CDR3: TGTGCCAGCAGTTTAAACAGGGCGAATGAGCAGTTCTTC. It codes for CASSLNRANEQFF.

This clone has just a few counts. CDR3 region: CASSLRDYGYTF. CDR3 in DNA: TGTGCCAGCAGCCTAAGAGACTATGGCTACACCTTC. V is TRBV5-4 and J is TRBJ1-2, with D unresolved. The CDR3 has 12 amino acids. V was pared by 4 bases and J by 3 bases, with 7 bases between. Germline CDR1 and CDR2: SGHNT and YYREEE (reference sequence).